This TCR beta chain was recorded in a study of blood T cells in healthy people across ages. Next came a second PCR, run for roughly 6 to 11 cycles, which used a sample-barcoded 5' primer along with a J-beta primer mix. MiXCR, applied by TCRdb to the 5' RACE reads, yields one record per CDR3 protein. Of about 1.8 million distinct CDR3 sequences detected, just under 50% appear once; the ten largest clones hold around 2.1%. Per germline, CDR1 SGHTA and CDR2 FQGNSA. V was clipped by 1 base and J by 7 bases, with 17 bases between them. The CDR3 is 15 amino acids. This receptor was obtained from a woman between 35 and 50 years old in good health. The sample taken for sequencing was blood. V and J are TRBV7-2 and TRBJ2-7, with D maybe TRBD1 (6 bases). CDR3 amino acids: CASSLVARGEGEQYF. The CDR3 region has the DNA TGTGCCAGCAGCTTAGTGGCCAGGGGAGAAGGAGAGCAGTACTTC.